The clone carrying this T cell receptor beta chain was detected only once. The germline V and J ends were trimmed by 1 base and 1 base, with 8 bases remaining between them. The CDR3 contains 14 residues. Germline values: CDR1 SEHNR, CDR2 FQNEAQ (reference sequence). In the authors' methods: Estimated nucleated cell counts came from reference gene primer amplification. Produced via immunoSEQ multiplex PCR; TCRdb's table is partial and in-frame only. The D gene and trimming were derived from the DNA, and the V and J assignments and clone size from that table. The sample shows around 50,000 clones, 75% to 90% of them seen only once. This sample was included in a study of blood T cell repertoires in COVID-19. Study-wide context: COVID-19 samples from acute and convalescent phases originated in the United States, Italy and Spain. In each case, the material was cDNA or gDNA derived from T cells, B-cell-depleted T cells, or PBMCs.

The rearrangement uses TRBV7-9 and TRBJ2-7; D gene ambiguous. The sample consisted of peripheral blood. This receptor was identified in a human donor in a cohort sampled during active COVID-19. The CDR3 bases are TGTGCCAGCAGCTTAGGAGGCGGATCCTACGAGCAGTACTTC. It is translated as CASSLGGGSYEQYF. Full variable domain (rest looked up from reference TRBV7-9 and TRBJ2-7): DTGVSQNPRHKITKRGQNVTFRCDPISEHNRLYWYRQTLGQGPEFLTYFQNEAQLEKSRLLSDRFSAERPKGSFSTLEIQRTEQGDSAMYLCASSLGGGSYEQYFGPGTRLTVT.